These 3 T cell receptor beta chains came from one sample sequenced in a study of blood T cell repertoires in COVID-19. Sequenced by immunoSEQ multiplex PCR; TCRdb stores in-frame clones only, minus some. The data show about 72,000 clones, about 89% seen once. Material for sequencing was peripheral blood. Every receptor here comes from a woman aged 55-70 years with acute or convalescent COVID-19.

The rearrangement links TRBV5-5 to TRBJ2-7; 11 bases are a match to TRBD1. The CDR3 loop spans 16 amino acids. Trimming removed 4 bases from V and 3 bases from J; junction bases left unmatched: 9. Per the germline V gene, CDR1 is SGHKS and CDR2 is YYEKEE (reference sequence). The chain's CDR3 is CASSLRTGGISYEQYF. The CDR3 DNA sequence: TGTGCCAGCAGCCTAAGGACAGGGGGCATAAGCTACGAGCAGTACTTC.

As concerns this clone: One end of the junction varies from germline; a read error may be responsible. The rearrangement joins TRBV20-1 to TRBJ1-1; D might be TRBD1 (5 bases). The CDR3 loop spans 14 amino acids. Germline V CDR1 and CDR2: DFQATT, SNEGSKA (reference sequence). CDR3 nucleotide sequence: TGCAGTGCTAGTAGGGGCAGGTTGAATACTGAAGCTTTCTTT. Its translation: CSASRGRLNTEAFF.

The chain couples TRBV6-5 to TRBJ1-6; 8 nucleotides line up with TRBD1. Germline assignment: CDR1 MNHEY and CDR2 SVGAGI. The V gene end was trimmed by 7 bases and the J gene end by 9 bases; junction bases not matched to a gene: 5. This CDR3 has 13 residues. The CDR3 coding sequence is TGTGCCAGCAAAAGGACAGGGATTTCACCCCTCCACTTT. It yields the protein CASKRTGISPLHF.